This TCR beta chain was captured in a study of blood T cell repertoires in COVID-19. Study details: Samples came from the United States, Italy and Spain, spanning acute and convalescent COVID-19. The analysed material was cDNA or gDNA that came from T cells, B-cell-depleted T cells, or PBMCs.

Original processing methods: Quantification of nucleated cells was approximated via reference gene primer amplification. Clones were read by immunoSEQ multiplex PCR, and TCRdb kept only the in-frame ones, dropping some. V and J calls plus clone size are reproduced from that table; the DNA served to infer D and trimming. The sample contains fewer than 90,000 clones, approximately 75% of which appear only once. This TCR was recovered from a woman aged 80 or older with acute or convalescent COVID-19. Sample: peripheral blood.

CDR3 nucleotide sequence: TGTGCCAGCTCACCTTCTACTAGCAGGGAGAACACTGAAGCTTTCTTT. Protein sequence: CASSPSTSRENTEAFF. The chain carries TRBV18 and TRBJ1-1, with D perhaps matching TRBD1 (5 bases). The CDR3 has 16 amino acids. Germline-derived CDR1 and CDR2 are KGHSH and LQKENI. V was shortened by 3 bases and J by 1 base, with 15 bases between the two germline ends.